The following is a T cell receptor (beta chain) sequence with its context. This record belongs to a study of OX40 agonist ivuxolimab in advanced cancers. Generated by immunoSEQ multiplex PCR, the TCRdb table keeps only in-frame clones and is missing some. This table holds about 100,000 clones, about nine tenths found once. The input for sequencing was CD4+ or CD8+ T cells sorted from blood, taken in a trial of the OX40 agonist ivuxolimab. This clonotype was sampled from an adult with an advanced solid tumor such as melanoma, head and neck, liver or kidney cancer.

CDR3 nucleotides: TGCGCCAGCAGTCAAGAAACGATTCGGCCACAAGCGGGACAAGAGACCCAGTACTTC. This sequence encodes CASSQETIRPQAGQETQYF. The rearrangement uses TRBV10-1 and TRBJ2-5; 7 bases fit TRBD2. Losses at the gene ends were 5 bases for V and 2 bases for J; bases not matched to a gene: 20. The CDR3 is 19 residues long. CDR1 and CDR2 (germline): WNHNN, SYGVQD (reference sequence).